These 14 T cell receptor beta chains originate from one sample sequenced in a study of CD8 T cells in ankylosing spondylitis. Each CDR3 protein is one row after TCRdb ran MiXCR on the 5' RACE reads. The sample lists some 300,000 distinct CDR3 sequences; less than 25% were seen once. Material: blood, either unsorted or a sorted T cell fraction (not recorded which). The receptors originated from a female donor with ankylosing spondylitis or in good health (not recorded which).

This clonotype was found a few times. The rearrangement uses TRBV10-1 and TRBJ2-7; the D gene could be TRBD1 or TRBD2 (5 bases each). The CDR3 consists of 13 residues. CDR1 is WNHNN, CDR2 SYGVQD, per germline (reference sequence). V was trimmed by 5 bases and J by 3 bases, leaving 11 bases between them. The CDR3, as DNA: TGCGCCAGCAGTCGGGACGGAGACTACGAGCAGTACTTC. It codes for CASSRDGDYEQYF.

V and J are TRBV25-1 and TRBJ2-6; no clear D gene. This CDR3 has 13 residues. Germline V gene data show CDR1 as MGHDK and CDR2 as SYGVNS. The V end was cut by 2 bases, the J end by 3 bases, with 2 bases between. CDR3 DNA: TGTGCCAGCAGTGAAGTTGGGGCCAACGTCCTGACTTTC. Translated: CASSEVGANVLTF.

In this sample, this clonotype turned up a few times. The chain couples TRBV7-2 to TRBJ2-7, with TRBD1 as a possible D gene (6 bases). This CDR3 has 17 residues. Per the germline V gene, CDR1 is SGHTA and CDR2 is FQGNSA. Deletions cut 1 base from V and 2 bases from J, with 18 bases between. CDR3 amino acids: CASSLVFPRAGAYEQYF. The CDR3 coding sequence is TGTGCCAGCAGCTTAGTTTTCCCCAGGGCAGGGGCCTACGAGCAGTACTTC.

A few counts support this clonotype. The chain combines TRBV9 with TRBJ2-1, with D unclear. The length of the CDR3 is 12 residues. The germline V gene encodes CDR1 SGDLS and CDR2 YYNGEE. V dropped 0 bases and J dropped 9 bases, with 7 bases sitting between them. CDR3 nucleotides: TGTGCCAGCAGCGTAGACAGCCCTGAGCAGTTCTTC. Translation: CASSVDSPEQFF.

The CDR3, as DNA: TGCAGCGTAGACAGACAAGAACGGGCTAAAGAGACCCAGTACTTC. Translating it yields CSVDRQERAKETQYF. The V and J genes are TRBV29-1 and TRBJ2-5, with a weak D call TRBD1 (5 bases). Germline loops: CDR1 SQVTM, CDR2 ANQGSEA. V lost 6 bases and J lost 3, with 20 bases in between. The CDR3 has 15 amino acids.

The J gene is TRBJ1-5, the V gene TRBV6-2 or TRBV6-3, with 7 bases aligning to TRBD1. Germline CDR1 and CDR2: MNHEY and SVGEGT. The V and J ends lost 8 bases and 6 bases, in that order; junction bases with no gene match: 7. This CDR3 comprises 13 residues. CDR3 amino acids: CASARQGAQPQHF. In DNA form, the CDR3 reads TGTGCCAGCGCGAGACAGGGTGCTCAGCCCCAGCATTTT.

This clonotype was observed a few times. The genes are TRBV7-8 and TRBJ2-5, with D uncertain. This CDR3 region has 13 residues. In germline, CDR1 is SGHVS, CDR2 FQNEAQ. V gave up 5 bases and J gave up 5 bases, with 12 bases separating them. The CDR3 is CASSHGTIETQYF. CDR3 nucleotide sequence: TGTGCCAGCAGCCACGGTACGATTGAGACCCAGTACTTC.

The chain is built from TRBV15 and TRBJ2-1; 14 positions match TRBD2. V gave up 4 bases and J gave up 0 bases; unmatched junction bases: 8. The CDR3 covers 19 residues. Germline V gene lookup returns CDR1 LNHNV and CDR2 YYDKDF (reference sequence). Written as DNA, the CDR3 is TGTGCCACCAGCATCGGGACTAGCGGGGGTGGGAGCTCCTACAATGAGCAGTTCTTC. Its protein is CATSIGTSGGGSSYNEQFF.

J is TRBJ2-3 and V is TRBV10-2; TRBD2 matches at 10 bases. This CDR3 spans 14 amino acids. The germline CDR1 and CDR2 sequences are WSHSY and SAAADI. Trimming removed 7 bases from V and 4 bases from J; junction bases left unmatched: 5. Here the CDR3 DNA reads TGCGCCAGCACGCGGAGCGGGAGGGCAGATACGCAGTATTTT. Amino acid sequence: CASTRSGRADTQYF.

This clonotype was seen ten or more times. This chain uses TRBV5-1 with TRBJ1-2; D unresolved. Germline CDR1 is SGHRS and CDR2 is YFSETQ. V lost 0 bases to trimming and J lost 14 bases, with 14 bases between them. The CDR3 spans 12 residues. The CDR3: CASSLAGAQPTF. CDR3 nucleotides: TGCGCCAGCAGCTTGGCCGGAGCTCAACCAACCTTC.

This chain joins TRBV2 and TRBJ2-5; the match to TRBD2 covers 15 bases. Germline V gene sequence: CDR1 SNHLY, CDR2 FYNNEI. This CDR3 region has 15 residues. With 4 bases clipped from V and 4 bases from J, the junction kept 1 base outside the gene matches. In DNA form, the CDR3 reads TGTGCCAGCAGTGTGGGACTAGCGGGAGGAGAGACCCAGTACTTC. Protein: CASSVGLAGGETQYF.

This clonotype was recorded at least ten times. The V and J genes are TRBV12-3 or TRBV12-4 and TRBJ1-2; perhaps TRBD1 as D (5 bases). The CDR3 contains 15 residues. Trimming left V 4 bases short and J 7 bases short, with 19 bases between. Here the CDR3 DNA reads TGTGCCAGCAGTTCCGGGGGTCAACTTTTGGGTGGCTACACCTTC. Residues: CASSSGGQLLGGYTF.

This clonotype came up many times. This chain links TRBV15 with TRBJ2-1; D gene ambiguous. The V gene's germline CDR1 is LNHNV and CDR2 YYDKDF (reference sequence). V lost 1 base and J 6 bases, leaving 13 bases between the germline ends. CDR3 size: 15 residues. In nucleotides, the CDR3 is TGTGCCACCAGCAGAGCCTTATCTCTCCTCAATGAGCAGTTCTTC. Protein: CATSRALSLLNEQFF.

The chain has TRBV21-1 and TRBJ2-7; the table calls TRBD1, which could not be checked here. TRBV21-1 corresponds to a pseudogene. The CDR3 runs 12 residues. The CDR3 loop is CAIIEGTSEQYF. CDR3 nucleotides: TGTGCCATCATCGAGGGGACTAGCGAGCAGTACTTC.